What follows is one TCR beta chain and its context. Recovered status in Cohort 3 required two negative PCRs, clearance, or symptom resolution. Authors' methods: How many nucleated cells were present was estimated from reference gene primer amplification. The method was immunoSEQ multiplex PCR; TCRdb's version includes in-frame clones alone and lacks a portion of them. The DNA was the basis for D and trimming; V, J and clone size are from that table. The profile shows 150,000 to 200,000 clones, roughly 80% of them singletons. The entry originates in a study of blood T cell repertoires in COVID-19. In the study overall: The study drew acute and convalescent COVID-19 samples from the United States, Italy and Spain. T cells, B-cell-depleted T cells, or PBMCs supplied cDNA or gDNA.

The CDR3 runs 16 residues. The ends were cut back, 0 bases at V and 4 bases at J, with 17 bases in the middle. Germline V gene lookup returns CDR1 SGHRS and CDR2 YFSETQ. Sequencing was done on a sample of PBMCs or T cells enriched from blood (not recorded which). The chain has TRBV5-1 and TRBJ2-7, with a weak D call TRBD2 (6 bases). This receptor was obtained from a man aged 35-49 years who had recovered from COVID-19. The CDR3 region has the DNA TGCGCCAGCAGCTTGGAAACCGGGACTGCAGTTTACGAGCAGTACTTC. It translates to CASSLETGTAVYEQYF.